This T cell receptor (beta chain) was captured in a study of molecular identifiers for immune sequencing clone quantification. Comment on this clonotype: A read error may explain this, as a much larger clone is one base away.

Via MiXCR, TCRdb re-called the PCR reads, giving one row per CDR3 protein. The profile shows more than 450,000 distinct CDR3 sequences, roughly 23% of them singletons. With 3 bases removed from V and 5 bases from J, the gap between germline ends came to 16 bases. The CDR3 is 14 residues long. CDR1 SQVTM and CDR2 ANQGSEA come from the germline V gene. The sample was naive CD8+ T cells from blood, with Jurkat cell RNA spiked in. Subset defined: FACS-sorted CD8+CD4-CCR7+CD45RA+ naive T cells. V gene TRBV29-1 combines with J gene TRBJ2-5; D unclear. This TCR came from a human donor in good health. Some libraries in this study had Jurkat cell RNA spiked in. The CDR3 spells CSVDVANYLETQYF. For the CDR3, the DNA is TGCAGCGTTGATGTGGCAAACTATCTGGAGACCCAGTACTTC. Combining the CDR3 with reference TRBV29-1 and TRBJ2-5 gives the whole variable domain SAVISQKPSRDICQRGTSLTIQCQVDSQVTMMFWYRQQPGQSLTLIATANQGSEATYESGFVIDKFPISRPNLTFSTLTVSNMSPEDSSIYLCSVDVANYLETQYFGPGTRLLVL.